The 10 T cell receptor beta chains in this list originate from one sample, sequenced in a study of blood T cells in healthy people across ages. Primers used in a second PCR of roughly 6 to 12 cycles were a sample-barcoded 5' primer and a J-beta primer mix. TCRdb processed the 5' RACE reads anew with MiXCR; each CDR3 protein has one entry. Found here are approximately 1.5 million distinct CDR3 sequences, approximately 43% of them singletons; the top ten hold over 3.5%. The sequencing sample was made of blood. The source of these receptors is a woman aged 18-29 years in good health.

This clonotype was counted between two and nine times. This chain joins TRBV6-6 and TRBJ2-1; 9 bases line up with TRBD2. The CDR3 sequence is 18 residues long. Unmatched junction bases numbered 16, after V lost 2 bases and J lost 8 bases. Germline V gene sequence: CDR1 MNHNY, CDR2 SVGAGI (reference sequence). This chain's CDR3 is CASSYPGAAGGSWDEQFF. The CDR3 nucleotides are TGTGCCAGCAGTTACCCCGGCGCAGCGGGAGGCTCATGGGATGAGCAGTTCTTC.

CDR3 DNA: TGTGCCAGCGGCTTTGGGGCCTCCTACAATGAGCAGTACTTC. It yields the protein CASGFGASYNEQYF. The chain has TRBV28 and TRBJ2-1; D may be TRBD1 (5 bases). The end of the DNA fits TRBJ2-7 better, so the J call may be wrong. The CDR3 covers 14 residues. Germline-derived CDR1 and CDR2 are MDHEN and SYDVKM.

The J gene is TRBJ2-7, the V gene TRBV15; weak D call: TRBD1 (6 bases). Trimming shortened V by 0 bases and J by 3 bases, and 12 bases separated the two germline ends. Germline CDR1 LNHNV, CDR2 YYDKDF (reference sequence). CDR3 length: 15 amino acids. The CDR3 nucleotides read TGTGCCACCAGCAGAGATTTGGCAGGGGACTACGAGCAGTACTTC. Amino acids: CATSRDLAGDYEQYF.

In regard to this clonotype: The conserved phenylalanine or tryptophan normally closing the CDR3 is absent here, so this likely arose from a read error. V usage is TRBV5-1 and J usage is TRBJ1-6; the D is unclear. The V gene lost 7 bases and the J gene lost 7 bases, with 12 bases spanning the gap. CDR1 SGHRS and CDR2 YFSETQ come from the germline V gene. This CDR3 comprises 13 residues. CDR3 nucleotide sequence: TGCGCCAGCGGGCCGGGTGTAAATTCACCCCTCCACGTT. This codes for CASGPGVNSPLHV.

In its sample, this clonotype was seen once. The chain combines TRBV27 with TRBJ1-6, with 7 bases identical to TRBD1. The CDR3 length is 16 residues. Germline CDR1 and CDR2: MNHEY and SMNVEV (reference sequence). Trimming took 5 bases from V and 7 from J; bases not matched to a gene: 11. CDR3 sequence (DNA): TGTGCCAGCAGTATACAGGGGAGGTCATCCAATTCACCCCTCCACTTT. This codes for CASSIQGRSSNSPLHF.

The rearrangement links TRBV18 to TRBJ2-7; 8 bases agree with TRBD1. The germline gives CDR1 KGHSH, CDR2 LQKENI. V gave up 2 bases and J gave up 2 bases; unmatched junction bases: 8. The CDR3 sequence is 16 residues long. The CDR3 is CASSPSVGQGAYEQYF. The CDR3 DNA is TGTGCCAGCTCACCATCCGTAGGACAGGGCGCCTACGAGCAGTACTTC. The whole variable domain, remainder taken from reference TRBV18 and TRBJ2-7, is NAGVMQNPRHLVRRRGQEARLRCSPMKGHSHVYWYRQLPEEGLKFMVYLQKENIIDESGMPKERFSAEFPKEGPSILRIQQVVRGDSAAYFCASSPSVGQGAYEQYFGPGTRLTVT.

The sample holds a few counts of this clonotype. The chain employs TRBV7-9 and TRBJ2-1, with 10 bases fitting TRBD1. V lost 5 bases and J lost 5; bases outside the gene matches: 6. CDR3 size: 15 residues. Per germline, CDR1 SEHNR and CDR2 FQNEAQ (reference sequence). The CDR3 reads CASSEGQGVNNEQFF. The CDR3 nucleotides are TGTGCCAGCAGCGAAGGACAGGGGGTAAACAATGAGCAGTTCTTC.

This clonotype occurred a few times. This chain connects TRBV10-3 to TRBJ2-1; D call uncertain. The CDR3 spans 17 residues. The germline gives CDR1 ENHRY, CDR2 SYGVKD. Trimming cost V 0 bases and J 1 base, with 13 bases left between them. This CDR3 is CAISESRVVGSYNEQFF. The CDR3 bases are TGTGCCATCAGTGAGTCACGGGTGGTAGGGTCCTACAATGAGCAGTTCTTC.

V is TRBV27 and J is TRBJ2-1; D might be TRBD1 (5 bases). There are 15 residues in the CDR3. The germline V gene has CDR1 MNHEY and CDR2 SMNVEV (reference sequence). V was trimmed by 4 bases and J by 1 base, leaving 11 bases between them. CDR3 sequence: CASSYDSFSYNEQFF. CDR3 bases: TGTGCCAGCAGTTACGACAGCTTTTCCTACAATGAGCAGTTCTTC.

About this clonotype: This clone may be a read error of a much larger clone one base away. The genes are TRBV14 and TRBJ1-1; no clear D. V lost 10 bases, J lost 4 bases, and 16 bases lay in between. Germline assignment: CDR1 SGHDN and CDR2 FVKESK. This CDR3 is built from 13 residues. The DNA for the CDR3 is TGTGCCATCAAAGATAAGGGTTTCACTGAAGCTTTCTTT. It codes for CAIKDKGFTEAFF.